These T cell receptor beta chains were read from a single sample in a study of STAT3 mutations in large granular lymphocyte leukemia. Method: immunoSEQ multiplex PCR; TCRdb's copy keeps in-frame clones and lacks some. The table has under 20,000 clones, approximately 92% seen once. The sequencing input was peripheral blood mononuclear cells. The receptors come from a man between 60 and 75 years old with T-cell large granular lymphocyte leukemia. Some clones in this sample may be carry-over from other donors' samples. The CDR3 runs from the conserved cysteine through the conserved F or W. D genes are given only for firm matches. Some rows mark clone size as missing; the rest say once, few, many or name a class of expanded clone.

v_gene: TRBV4-1; d_gene: TRBD1; abundance: NA; j_gene: TRBJ1-2; CDR3nt: TGCGCCAGCAGACGACAGGGTTTTAATGGCTACACCTTC; CDR3aa: CASRRQGFNGYTF
v_gene: TRBV30; d_gene: NA; abundance: NA; j_gene: TRBJ2-3; CDR3nt: TGTGCCGCCGCGATCCCACCTTCCACAGATACGCAGTATTTT; CDR3aa: CAAAIPPSTDTQYF
v_gene: TRBV6-5; d_gene: NA; abundance: NA; j_gene: TRBJ1-2; CDR3nt: TGTGCCAGCAGGTCACAGATGTACTATGGCTACACCTTC; CDR3aa: CASRSQMYYGYTF
v_gene: TRBV28; d_gene: NA; abundance: few; j_gene: TRBJ1-1; CDR3nt: TGTGCCAGCAGTCTGACAGGGAACACTGAAGCTTTCTTT; CDR3aa: CASSLTGNTEAFF
v_gene: TRBV6-1; d_gene: NA; abundance: once; j_gene: TRBJ2-2; CDR3nt: TGTGCCAGCAGGAACCCGGGCCCCGGGGAGCTGTTTTTT; CDR3aa: CASRNPGPGELFF
v_gene: TRBV9; d_gene: NA; abundance: few; j_gene: TRBJ2-7; CDR3nt: TGTGCCAGCAGCGTAGACCTAGGCCGCGCCTACGAGCAGTACTTC; CDR3aa: CASSVDLGRAYEQYF
v_gene: TRBV7-2; d_gene: NA; abundance: NA; j_gene: TRBJ2-2; CDR3nt: TGTGCCAGCAGCTTTGCCCCGGACGGGGAGCTGTTTTTT; CDR3aa: CASSFAPDGELFF
v_gene: TRBV7-8; d_gene: NA; abundance: few; j_gene: TRBJ2-7; CDR3nt: TGTGCCAGCAGCTTAGAAGGTTGGGAGCAGTACTTC; CDR3aa: CASSLEGWEQYF
v_gene: TRBV5-1; d_gene: TRBD2; abundance: NA; j_gene: TRBJ2-2; CDR3nt: TGCGCCAGCAGCCGGGATGGGCGGGAGCCCGGGGAGCTGTTTTTT; CDR3aa: CASSRDGREPGELFF
v_gene: TRBV6-5; d_gene: NA; abundance: NA; j_gene: TRBJ1-5; CDR3nt: TGTGCCAGCAGTAGGGACAAATATCAGCCCCAGCATTTT; CDR3aa: CASSRDKYQPQHF
v_gene: TRBV5-1; d_gene: NA; abundance: NA; j_gene: TRBJ2-1; CDR3nt: TGCGCCAGCAGATTGATTAGAGGGAATGAGCAGTTCTTC; CDR3aa: CASRLIRGNEQFF
v_gene: TRBV5-1; d_gene: NA; abundance: NA; j_gene: TRBJ2-2; CDR3nt: TGCGCCAGCAGCTTGGGGCAGGGGATCACCGGGGAGCTGTTTTTT; CDR3aa: CASSLGQGITGELFF
v_gene: TRBV6-1; d_gene: TRBD2; abundance: NA; j_gene: TRBJ2-7; CDR3nt: TGTGCCAGCAGTGAAATGCGGGGGTCCTACGAGCAGTACTTC; CDR3aa: CASSEMRGSYEQYF
v_gene: TRBV5-6; d_gene: NA; abundance: once; j_gene: TRBJ2-7; CDR3nt: TGTGCCAGCAGAACGTCCCTAGCTTGGGAGCAGTACTTC; CDR3aa: CASRTSLAWEQYF
v_gene: TRBV19; d_gene: NA; abundance: NA; j_gene: TRBJ2-5; CDR3nt: TGTGCCAGTAGTATAGCAGCGACCCAGTACTTC; CDR3aa: CASSIAATQYF
v_gene: TRBV7-8; d_gene: NA; abundance: NA; j_gene: TRBJ2-4; CDR3nt: TGTGCCAGCAGCGTCGGGAGTGCCGCCAAAAACATTCAGTACTTC; CDR3aa: CASSVGSAAKNIQYF
v_gene: TRBV5-1; d_gene: TRBD2; abundance: once; j_gene: TRBJ2-1; CDR3nt: TGCGCCAGCAGCACCGCTAGCGGGAGTTCCTACAATGAGCAGTTCTTC; CDR3aa: CASSTASGSSYNEQFF
v_gene: TRBV29-1; d_gene: TRBD2; abundance: NA; j_gene: TRBJ2-1; CDR3nt: TGCAGCGTTGGGGGGGGACTAGTGGGAGGTGAGCAGTTCTTC; CDR3aa: CSVGGGLVGGEQFF
v_gene: TRBV4-3; d_gene: NA; abundance: once; j_gene: TRBJ1-3; CDR3nt: TGCGCCAGCAGCTCACTAGGTGGAAACACCATATATTTT; CDR3aa: CASSSLGGNTIYF
v_gene: TRBV5-1; d_gene: TRBD2; abundance: once; j_gene: TRBJ2-6; CDR3nt: TGCGCCAGCAGCTTGGACTGGGACCAGCGGGAGTCGGCTGGGGCCAACGTCCTGACTTTC; CDR3aa: CASSLDWDQRESAGANVLTF
v_gene: TRBV6-4; d_gene: NA; abundance: NA; j_gene: TRBJ2-3; CDR3nt: TGTGCCAGCAGTGAATCCCCAAGGGATCCGCAGTATTTT; CDR3aa: CASSESPRDPQYF
v_gene: TRBV6-5; d_gene: NA; abundance: once; j_gene: TRBJ1-2; CDR3nt: TGTGCCAGCAGTTACGGCCGGCAGAACTATGGCTACACCTTC; CDR3aa: CASSYGRQNYGYTF
v_gene: TRBV7-2; d_gene: NA; abundance: NA; j_gene: TRBJ2-7; CDR3nt: TGTGCCAGCAGTCCAGGTGGGGGGTCCTACGAGCAGTACTTC; CDR3aa: CASSPGGGSYEQYF
v_gene: TRBV5-4; d_gene: NA; abundance: NA; j_gene: TRBJ2-5; CDR3nt: TGTGCCAGCAGCGGCGATCGGGCCGAGACCCAGTACTTC; CDR3aa: CASSGDRAETQYF
v_gene: TRBV4-3; d_gene: NA; abundance: NA; j_gene: TRBJ1-2; CDR3nt: TGCGCCAGCAGCCCCGCCCGGGGGGCCCCTACTGGCTACACCTTC; CDR3aa: CASSPARGAPTGYTF
v_gene: TRBV7-9; d_gene: NA; abundance: once; j_gene: TRBJ1-1; CDR3nt: TGTGCCAGCCGAACCCACCTGCTCGGGACTGAAGCTTTCTTT; CDR3aa: CASRTHLLGTEAFF
v_gene: TRBV4-2; d_gene: TRBD1; abundance: NA; j_gene: TRBJ2-7; CDR3nt: TGTGCCAGCAGCTCTGGGGACAGGGTTCCCGAGCAGTACTTC; CDR3aa: CASSSGDRVPEQYF
v_gene: TRBV18; d_gene: TRBD2; abundance: NA; j_gene: TRBJ2-5; CDR3nt: TGTGCCAGCTCGGGGGGGGGAGGGCCAGGAGAGACCCAGTACTTC; CDR3aa: CASSGGGGPGETQYF
v_gene: TRBV30; d_gene: TRBD2; abundance: NA; j_gene: TRBJ2-7; CDR3nt: TGTGCCTGGGGACTAGCGGCTACCTACGAGCAGTACTTC; CDR3aa: CAWGLAATYEQYF
v_gene: TRBV27; d_gene: NA; abundance: NA; j_gene: TRBJ2-5; CDR3nt: TGTGCCAGCAAACTGGGGGAGACCCAGTACTTC; CDR3aa: CASKLGETQYF
v_gene: TRBV4-2; d_gene: NA; abundance: once; j_gene: TRBJ2-3; CDR3nt: TGTGCCAGCAGCCAAGACGGGGCGTTGTCAGATACGCAGTATTTT; CDR3aa: CASSQDGALSDTQYF
v_gene: TRBV4-1; d_gene: NA; abundance: NA; j_gene: TRBJ1-1; CDR3nt: TGCGCCAGCAGCCAGGGGTGGAATATGAACACTGAAGCTTTCTTT; CDR3aa: CASSQGWNMNTEAFF
v_gene: TRBV19; d_gene: TRBD2; abundance: once; j_gene: TRBJ2-7; CDR3nt: TGTGCCAGTAGTATTAGTAGAGCGGGAGGCGGCGAGCAGTACTTC; CDR3aa: CASSISRAGGGEQYF
v_gene: TRBV19; d_gene: NA; abundance: NA; j_gene: TRBJ2-2; CDR3nt: TGTGCCAGTAGTATAGACAGGAACACCGGGGAGCTGTTTTTT; CDR3aa: CASSIDRNTGELFF
v_gene: TRBV7-2; d_gene: TRBD2; abundance: NA; j_gene: TRBJ2-3; CDR3nt: TGTGCCAGCAGCAGGACTAGCGGGAGCGGCACAGATACGCAGTATTTT; CDR3aa: CASSRTSGSGTDTQYF
v_gene: TRBV29-1; d_gene: TRBD1; abundance: once; j_gene: TRBJ2-1; CDR3nt: TGCAGCGTTGAACAGGGGGCGAGAAATGAGCAGTTCTTC; CDR3aa: CSVEQGARNEQFF
v_gene: TRBV7-2; d_gene: NA; abundance: NA; j_gene: TRBJ2-7; CDR3nt: TGTGCCAGCAGCTCGGCCCACACCTACGAGCAGTACTTC; CDR3aa: CASSSAHTYEQYF